This T cell receptor (beta chain) is from a study of glioma-infiltrating T cells after dendritic cell vaccination. The primer mix had 60 V beta and 13 J beta primers. The assay was immunoSEQ multiplex PCR, and TCRdb's table has in-frame clones only and misses some. The sample has more than 70,000 clones; more than 75% are singletons. Germline V lookup: CDR1 MGHRA, CDR2 YSYEKL. This CDR3 has 19 residues. V lost 0 bases, J lost 0 bases, and 15 bases lay in between. Sample time point: after dendritic cell vaccination, including at tumor progression/relapse. This specimen was blood, taken after dendritic cell vaccination. This clonotype was obtained from a human donor with glioblastoma. The chain employs TRBV4-1 and TRBJ2-6; D unclear. The CDR3 nucleotides are TGCGCCAGCAGCCAAGATCTTGGGCTCTTCCTCTCTGGGGCCAACGTCCTGACTTTC. Translating it yields CASSQDLGLFLSGANVLTF.